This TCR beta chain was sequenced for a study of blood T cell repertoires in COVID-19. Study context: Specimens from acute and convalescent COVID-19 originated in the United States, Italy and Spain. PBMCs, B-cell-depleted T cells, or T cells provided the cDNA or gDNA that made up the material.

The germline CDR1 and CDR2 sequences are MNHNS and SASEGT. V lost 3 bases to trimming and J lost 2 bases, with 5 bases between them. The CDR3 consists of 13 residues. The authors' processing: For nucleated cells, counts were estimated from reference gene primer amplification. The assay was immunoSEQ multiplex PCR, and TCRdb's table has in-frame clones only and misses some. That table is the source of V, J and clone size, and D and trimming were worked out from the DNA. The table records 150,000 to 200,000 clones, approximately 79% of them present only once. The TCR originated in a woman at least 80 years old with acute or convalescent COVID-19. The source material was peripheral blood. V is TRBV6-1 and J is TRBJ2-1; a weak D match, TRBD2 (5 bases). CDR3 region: CASSETTYNEQFF. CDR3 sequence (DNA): TGTGCCAGCAGTGAGACTACCTACAATGAGCAGTTCTTC.